The 8 T cell receptor beta chains listed next were all sequenced from one sample in a study of sequential checkpoint blockade in melanoma. The data were produced by immunoSEQ multiplex PCR, yet TCRdb's version contains in-frame clones alone and is incomplete. This sample has about 17,000 clones, with 70% found just once. Documented treatment: randomized to nivolumab then ipilimumab (arm A) or the reverse (arm B). This sample comprised CD8+ T cells sorted from blood (inferred from file names), obtained from a patient given nivolumab and ipilimumab in sequence. These receptors came from a human donor with melanoma.

The chain combines TRBV29-1 with TRBJ2-3; 7 bases fit TRBD1. Germline V CDR1 and CDR2: SQVTM, ANQGSEA. V was pared by 6 bases and J by 0 bases, with 6 bases of the junction left unmatched. CDR3 size: 14 residues. CDR3 sequence reads: CSVPQTGSTDTQYF. The CDR3 DNA reads as TGCAGCGTCCCGCAGACAGGGAGCACAGATACGCAGTATTTT.

The rearrangement uses TRBV13 and TRBJ1-1, with D uncertain. The germline V gene encodes CDR1 PRHDT and CDR2 FYEKMQ (reference sequence). This CDR3 is 14 amino acids long. Deletions cut 5 bases from V and 1 base from J, with 11 bases between. CDR3 amino acids: CASSQLRENTEAFF. In DNA form, the CDR3 reads TGTGCCAGCAGCCAACTGCGGGAGAACACTGAAGCTTTCTTT.

The V and J genes are TRBV11-3 and TRBJ1-2; 10 nucleotides match TRBD1. CDR3 size: 13 residues. The J segment lost 8 bases and the V segment lost 6 bases, leaving 6 bases of the junction unmatched. CDR1 and CDR2 from the germline V gene are SGHNT and YENEEA. The CDR3 nucleotides are TGTGCCAGCAGTGGGACAGGGGCCGGCGGCTACACCTTC. Translation: CASSGTGAGGYTF.

The chain employs TRBV16 and TRBJ1-2, with D possibly being TRBD1 (5 bases). Trimming removed 4 bases from V and 4 bases from J, with 10 bases in between. CDR3 size: 13 residues. CDR1 is KGHSY and CDR2 is FQNENV in the germline V gene. The chain's CDR3 is CASSRDSLYGYTF. In DNA, the CDR3 is TGTGCCAGCAGCCGGGACTCGCTCTATGGCTACACCTTC.

The rearrangement links TRBV27 to TRBJ2-7, with D unresolved. V shed 2 bases and J shed 0 bases, with 8 bases lying between them. Germline values: CDR1 MNHEY, CDR2 SMNVEV (reference sequence). This CDR3 contains 14 residues. DNA of the CDR3: TGTGCCAGCAGTTTAACACTAAGCTCCTACGAGCAGTACTTC. Translation: CASSLTLSSYEQYF.

This chain joins TRBV4-3 and TRBJ2-7, with TRBD2 matching 13 bases. Trimming removed 1 base from V and 3 bases from J; junction bases left unmatched: 3. The CDR3 runs to 16 residues. The germline V gene encodes CDR1 LGHNA and CDR2 YSLEER. The CDR3 nucleotides are TGCGCCAGCAGCCAAGGACTAGCGGGAGGACACTACGAGCAGTACTTC. Translation: CASSQGLAGGHYEQYF.

This chain connects TRBV11-2 to TRBJ1-1; D is uncertain. The CDR3 is 12 amino acids. In germline, CDR1 is SGHAT, CDR2 FQNNGV. The V and J ends lost 4 bases and 5 bases respectively, with 8 bases between them. The CDR3 bases are TGTGCCAGCAGCTCAGTTCAAACTGAAGCTTTCTTT. This gives the protein CASSSVQTEAFF.

The CDR3: CSVEDGDWEQYF. The CDR3 nucleotides are TGCAGCGTTGAGGACGGGGACTGGGAGCAGTACTTC. The rearrangement uses TRBV29-1 and TRBJ2-7, with D maybe TRBD2 (6 bases). V dropped 3 bases and J dropped 7 bases, with 13 bases sitting between them. CDR3 size: 12 residues. Germline values: CDR1 SQVTM, CDR2 ANQGSEA.